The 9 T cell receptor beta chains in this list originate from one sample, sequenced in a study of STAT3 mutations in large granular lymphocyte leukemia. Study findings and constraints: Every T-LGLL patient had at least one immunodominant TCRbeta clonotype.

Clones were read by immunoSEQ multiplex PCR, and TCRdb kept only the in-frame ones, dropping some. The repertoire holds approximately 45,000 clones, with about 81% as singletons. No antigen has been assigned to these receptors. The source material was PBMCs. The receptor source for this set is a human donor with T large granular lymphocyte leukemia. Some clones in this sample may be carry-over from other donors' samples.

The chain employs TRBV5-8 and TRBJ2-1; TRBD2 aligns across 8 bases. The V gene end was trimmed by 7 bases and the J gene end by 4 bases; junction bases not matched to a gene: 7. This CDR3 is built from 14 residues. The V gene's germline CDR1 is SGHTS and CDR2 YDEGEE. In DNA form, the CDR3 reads TGTGCCAGCCTGGGTAGCGGGGCGTACAATGAGCAGTTCTTC. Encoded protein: CASLGSGAYNEQFF.

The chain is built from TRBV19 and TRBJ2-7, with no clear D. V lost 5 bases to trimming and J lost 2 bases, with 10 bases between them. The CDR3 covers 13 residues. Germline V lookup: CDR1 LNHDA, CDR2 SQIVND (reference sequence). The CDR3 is CASSASQAYEQYF. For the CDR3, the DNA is TGTGCCAGTAGTGCCTCACAAGCCTACGAGCAGTACTTC.

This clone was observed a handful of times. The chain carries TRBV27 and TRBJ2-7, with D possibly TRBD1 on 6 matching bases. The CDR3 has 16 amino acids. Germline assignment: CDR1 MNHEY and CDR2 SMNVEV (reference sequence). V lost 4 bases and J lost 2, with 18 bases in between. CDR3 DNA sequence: TGTGCCAGCAGTTCCCTGACAGGCTTACCCCCCTACGAGCAGTACTTC. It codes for CASSSLTGLPPYEQYF.

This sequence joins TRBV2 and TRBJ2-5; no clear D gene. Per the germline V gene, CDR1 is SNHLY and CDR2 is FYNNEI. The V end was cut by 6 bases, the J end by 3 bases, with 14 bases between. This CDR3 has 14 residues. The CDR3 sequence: CASSPATDEETQYF. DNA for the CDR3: TGTGCCAGCAGCCCGGCCACCGATGAAGAGACCCAGTACTTC.

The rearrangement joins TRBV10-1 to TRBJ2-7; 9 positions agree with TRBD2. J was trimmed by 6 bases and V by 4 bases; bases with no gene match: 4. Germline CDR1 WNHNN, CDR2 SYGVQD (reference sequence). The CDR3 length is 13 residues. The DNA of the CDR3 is TGCGCCAGCAGTGGTCTAGCGGGGTCCGAGCAGTACTTC. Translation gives CASSGLAGSEQYF.

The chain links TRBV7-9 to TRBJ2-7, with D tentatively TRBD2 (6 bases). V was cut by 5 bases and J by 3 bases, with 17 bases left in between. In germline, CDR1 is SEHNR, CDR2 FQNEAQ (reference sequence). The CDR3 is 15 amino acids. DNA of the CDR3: TGTGCCAGCAGCCCCCTAGGGAGTAGCGGCTACGAGCAGTACGTC. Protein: CASSPLGSSGYEQYV.

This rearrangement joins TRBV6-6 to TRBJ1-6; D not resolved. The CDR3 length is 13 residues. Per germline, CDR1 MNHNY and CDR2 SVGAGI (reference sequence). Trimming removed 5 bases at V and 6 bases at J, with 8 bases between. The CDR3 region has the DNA TGTGCCAGCAGTAAATACGCTAATTCACCCCTCCACTTT. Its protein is CASSKYANSPLHF.

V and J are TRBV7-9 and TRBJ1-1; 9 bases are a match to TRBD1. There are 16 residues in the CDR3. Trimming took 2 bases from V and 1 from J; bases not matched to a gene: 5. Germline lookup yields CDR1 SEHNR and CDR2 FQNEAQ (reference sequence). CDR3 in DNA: TGTGCCAGCAGCTTAAAGACAGGGGGTGGGAACACTGAAGCTTTCTTT. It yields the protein CASSLKTGGGNTEAFF.

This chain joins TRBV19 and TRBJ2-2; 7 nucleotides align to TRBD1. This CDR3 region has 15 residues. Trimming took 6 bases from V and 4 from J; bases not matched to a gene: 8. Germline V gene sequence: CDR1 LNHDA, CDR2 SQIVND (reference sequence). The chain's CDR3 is CASRPSTGFTGELFF. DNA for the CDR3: TGTGCCAGTAGACCCTCGACAGGGTTCACCGGGGAGCTGTTTTTT.